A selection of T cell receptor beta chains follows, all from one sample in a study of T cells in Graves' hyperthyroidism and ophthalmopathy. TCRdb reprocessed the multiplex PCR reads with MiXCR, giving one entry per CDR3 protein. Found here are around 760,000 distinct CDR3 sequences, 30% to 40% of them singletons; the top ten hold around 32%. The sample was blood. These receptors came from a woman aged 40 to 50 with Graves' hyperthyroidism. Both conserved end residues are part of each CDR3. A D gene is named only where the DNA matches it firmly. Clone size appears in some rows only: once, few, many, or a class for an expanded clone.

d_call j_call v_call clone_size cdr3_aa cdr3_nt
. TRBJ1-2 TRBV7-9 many CASSLQGLHGYTF TGTGCCAGCAGCTTACAGGGGCTACATGGCTACACCTTC
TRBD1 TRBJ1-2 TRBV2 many CASPEDRGAYGYTF TGTGCCAGCCCGGAGGACAGGGGCGCCTATGGCTACACCTTC
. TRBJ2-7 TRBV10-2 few CASSESRFSYEQYF TGCGCCAGCAGTGAGTCGAGATTTTCCTACGAGCAGTACTTC
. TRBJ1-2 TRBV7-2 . CASSQDRIRPPDGYTF TGCGCCAGCAGCCAGGACAGAATCCGCCCCCCCGATGGCTACACCTTC
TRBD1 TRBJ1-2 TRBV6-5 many CASRSQGVGGYTF TGTGCCAGCAGGAGTCAGGGGGTAGGAGGCTACACCTTC
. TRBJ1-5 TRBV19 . CASSMLQNQPQHF TGTGCCAGTAGTATGTTACAAAATCAGCCCCAGCATTTT
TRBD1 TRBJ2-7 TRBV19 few CASSTRDRPYEQYF TGTGCCAGTAGTACCCGGGACAGGCCCTACGAGCAGTACTTC
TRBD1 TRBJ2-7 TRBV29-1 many CSAGQGYYEQYF TGCAGCGCGGGACAGGGCTACTACGAGCAGTACTTC
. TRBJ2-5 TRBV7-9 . CASSDTRQYQETQYF TGTGCCAGCAGCGACACCCGACAGTACCAAGAGACCCAGTACTTC
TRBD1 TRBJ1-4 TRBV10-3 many CAISELKQGEKLFF TGTGCCATCAGTGAGCTGAAACAGGGGGAAAAACTGTTTTTT
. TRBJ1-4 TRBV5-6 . CASSLNLRNEKLFF TGTGCCAGCAGCTTGAACTTGAGGAATGAAAAACTGTTTTTT
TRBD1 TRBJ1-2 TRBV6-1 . CASSRTGGRYTF TGTGCCAGCAGCCGTACAGGGGGCCGCTACACCTTC
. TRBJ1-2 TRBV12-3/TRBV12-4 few CASSFSGGTGYTF TGTGCCAGCAGTTTCTCCGGAGGCACGGGCTACACCTTC
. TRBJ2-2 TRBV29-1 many CSVPTGRKDGELFF TGCAGCGTACCGACAGGGAGGAAGGACGGGGAGCTGTTTTTT
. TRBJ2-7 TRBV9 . CASGPGAAPYEQYF TGTGCCAGCGGCCCAGGGGCAGCTCCCTACGAGCAGTACTTC
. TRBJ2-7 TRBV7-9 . CASTRPQGRAYERYF TGTGCCAGCACGCGCCCCCAGGGGAGGGCCTACGAGCGGTACTTC
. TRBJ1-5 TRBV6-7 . CASSPKTDSNQPQHF TGTGCCAGCAGTCCTAAGACGGATAGCAATCAGCCCCAGCATTTT
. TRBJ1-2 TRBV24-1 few CATNRTGRRYGYTF TGTGCCACCAACCGTACCGGTAGGCGCTATGGCTACACCTTC
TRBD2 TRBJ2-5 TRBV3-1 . CASSQDPAGAGETQYF TGTGCCAGCAGCCAAGATCCGGCGGGAGCGGGGGAGACCCAGTACTTC
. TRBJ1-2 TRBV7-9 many CAQDGIYGYTF TGTGCCCAAGACGGAATCTATGGCTACACCTTC
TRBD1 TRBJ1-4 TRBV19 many CASSPTGKGEKLFF TGTGCCAGTAGCCCGACAGGGAAAGGTGAAAAACTGTTTTTT
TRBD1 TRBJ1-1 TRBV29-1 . CSVKGADTEAFF TGCAGCGTTAAGGGGGCAGACACTGAAGCTTTCTTT
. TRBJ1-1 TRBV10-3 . CAISEQGNEAFF TGTGCCATCAGTGAGCAGGGGAATGAAGCTTTCTTT
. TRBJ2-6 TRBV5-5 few CASSLQGARTGANVLTF TGTGCCAGCAGCTTGCAAGGGGCGCGGACTGGGGCCAACGTCCTGACTTTC
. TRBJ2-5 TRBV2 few CASSEEWQLPETQYF TGTGCCAGCAGTGAAGAGTGGCAGCTCCCGGAGACCCAGTACTTC
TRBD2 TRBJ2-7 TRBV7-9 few CASRSSGSAYEQYF TGTGCCAGCAGGTCTAGCGGGTCGGCCTACGAGCAGTACTTC
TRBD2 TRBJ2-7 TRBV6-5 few CASSALAGGQQYF TGTGCCAGCAGTGCACTAGCGGGAGGGCAGCAGTACTTC
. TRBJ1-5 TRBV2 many CASSGRGVVSQHF TGTGCCAGCAGTGGACGTGGGGTTGTTTCCCAGCATTTT
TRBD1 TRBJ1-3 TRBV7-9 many CASSSDRGGGNTIYF TGTGCCAGCAGCTCAGACAGGGGTGGCGGAAACACCATATATTTT
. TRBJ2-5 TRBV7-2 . CASRPALETQYF TGTGCCAGCAGGCCGGCGCTTGAGACCCAGTACTTC
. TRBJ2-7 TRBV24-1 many CATSSLDSYEQYF TGTGCCACCAGTTCGCTCGATTCCTACGAGCAGTACTTC
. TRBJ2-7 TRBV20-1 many CSARQTGPTYEQYF TGCAGTGCTAGACAAACCGGGCCCACCTACGAGCAGTACTTC
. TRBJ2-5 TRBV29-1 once CSVDGIGGRETQYF TGCAGCGTTGATGGTATAGGGGGTCGCGAGACCCAGTACTTC
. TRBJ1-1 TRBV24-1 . CATSDLPGTKAFF TGTGCCACCAGTGATTTGCCAGGCACAAAAGCTTTCTTT
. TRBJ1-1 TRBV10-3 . CASSYSTGPAFF TGTGCCAGCAGTTACTCCACAGGGCCGGCTTTCTTT
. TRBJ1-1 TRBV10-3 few CATNKNTEAFF TGTGCCACCAACAAGAACACTGAAGCTTTCTTT
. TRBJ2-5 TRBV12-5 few CASGLSPGPVEGETQYF TGTGCTAGTGGTTTGTCCCCCGGCCCCGTGGAGGGAGAGACCCAGTACTTC
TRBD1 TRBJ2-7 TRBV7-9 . CASSRPGQDYEQYF TGTGCCAGCAGCCGACCCGGACAGGACTACGAGCAGTACTTC
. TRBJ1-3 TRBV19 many CASSPRTVAGNTIYF TGTGCCAGTAGTCCCCGTACCGTCGCGGGAAACACCATATATTTT
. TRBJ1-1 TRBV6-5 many CASSARDGTEAFF TGTGCCAGCAGTGCTAGGGACGGCACTGAAGCTTTCTTT
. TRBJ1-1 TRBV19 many CASSIPGRKRPQAFF TGTGCCAGTAGTATTCCAGGGCGCAAGAGGCCGCAAGCTTTCTTT
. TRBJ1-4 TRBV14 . CASSHRDVQWVATNEKLFF TGTGCCAGCAGCCACCGGGACGTTCAATGGGTAGCGACTAATGAAAAACTGTTTTTT
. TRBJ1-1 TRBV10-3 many CAITGQQNTEAFF TGTGCCATCACCGGGCAGCAGAACACTGAAGCTTTCTTT